Below are 30 T cell receptor beta chains sequenced from a single sample in a study of control samples from healthy donors and cancer patients. Generated by immunoSEQ multiplex PCR, the TCRdb table keeps only in-frame clones and is missing some. Altogether around 180,000 clones are present, around nine tenths being singletons, with the ten largest covering over 4%. Sequencing was done on a sample of blood. The receptors come from a woman in her twenties or thirties in good health.

The chain is built from TRBV4-2 and TRBJ2-3; unclear D gene. This CDR3 is 14 amino acids long. Germline CDR1 and CDR2: LGHNA and YNFKEQ. Trimming left V 2 bases short and J 6 bases short, with 12 bases between. The DNA of the CDR3 is TGTGCCAGCAGCCAACGGTTATATTACGATACGCAGTATTTT. It specifies CASSQRLYYDTQYF.

V and J are TRBV2 and TRBJ2-2; possible D gene TRBD1, 5 bases. The germline CDR1 and CDR2 sequences are SNHLY and FYNNEI. Trimming left V 3 bases short and J 0 bases short, with 14 bases between. This CDR3 contains 17 residues. This CDR3 is CASSEDLWGTNTGELFF. CDR3 coding DNA: TGTGCCAGCAGTGAGGATCTTTGGGGCACGAACACCGGGGAGCTGTTTTTT.

V and J are TRBV11-2 and TRBJ2-1; perhaps D is TRBD1 or TRBD2 (5 bases each). The V gene lost 1 base and the J gene lost 5 bases, with 12 bases spanning the gap. Per the germline V gene, CDR1 is SGHAT and CDR2 is FQNNGV. The length of the CDR3 is 15 residues. The CDR3 coding sequence is TGTGCCAGCAGCTTAGGTCCAGGGACGCACAATGAGCAGTTCTTC. Amino acids: CASSLGPGTHNEQFF.

The genes are TRBV10-3 and TRBJ2-7; 7 bases are shared with TRBD1. J was trimmed by 6 bases and V by 7 bases; bases with no gene match: 3. Germline loops: CDR1 ENHRY, CDR2 SYGVKD. The CDR3 contains 11 residues. The CDR3 bases are TGTGCCATCAAGACAGGGATCGAGCAGTACTTC. This translates into CAIKTGIEQYF.

This clone has only a few counts. This rearrangement joins TRBV5-4 to TRBJ1-2; 7 positions agree with TRBD1. CDR1 SGHNT and CDR2 YYREEE come from the germline V gene (reference sequence). The CDR3 length is 14 residues. With 3 bases clipped from V and 4 bases from J, the junction kept 6 bases outside the gene matches. CDR3 DNA sequence: TGTGCCAGCAGCTATACCGGGACAGTCTATGGCTACACCTTC. It yields the protein CASSYTGTVYGYTF.

V is TRBV21-1 and J is TRBJ1-1. TRBV21-1 is tagged as a pseudogene. The CDR3 loop spans 12 amino acids. CDR3 nucleotides: TGTGCCAGCAGGCCATTGGACACTGAAGCTTTCTTT. Translating gives CASRPLDTEAFF.

The J gene is TRBJ2-5, the V gene TRBV5-8, with TRBD2 matching over 7 bases. This CDR3 has 15 amino acids. The V segment lost 0 bases and the J segment 4 bases; nucleotides outside the gene matches: 6. CDR1 is SGHTS, CDR2 YDEGEE, per germline. The CDR3 here is CASSLGLAGPETQYF. CDR3 nucleotides: TGTGCCAGCAGCTTGGGGTTAGCGGGTCCAGAGACCCAGTACTTC.

This chain connects TRBV6-2 or TRBV6-3 to TRBJ2-6; no firm D call. CDR1 and CDR2 (germline): MNHEY, SVGEGT. Trimming cost V 0 bases and J 0 bases, with 6 bases left between them. There are 16 residues in the CDR3. The DNA for the CDR3 is TGTGCCAGCAGTTACTCGCTCGGCTCTGGGGCCAACGTCCTGACTTTC. This encodes CASSYSLGSGANVLTF.

CDR3 protein: CASSPLLRTSAHNEQFF. CDR3 nucleotides: TGTGCCAGCAGTCCACTACTCCGGACTAGCGCCCACAATGAGCAGTTCTTC. V usage is TRBV27 and J usage is TRBJ2-1; 9 bases map to TRBD2. The CDR3 is 17 amino acids. V was pared by 5 bases and J by 5 bases, with 13 bases of the junction left unmatched. Germline V lookup: CDR1 MNHEY, CDR2 SMNVEV (reference sequence).

The V call is TRBV11-2, the J call TRBJ1-1, with no clear D. CDR1 and CDR2 (germline): SGHAT, FQNNGV. The V end was cut by 1 base, the J end by 2 bases, with 5 bases between. There are 13 residues in the CDR3. The CDR3 DNA follows: TGTGCCAGCAGCTTAGTGGCTAACACTGAAGCTTTCTTT. Translated: CASSLVANTEAFF.

This clone has just one count. The chain combines TRBV2 with TRBJ2-3; 11 nucleotides match TRBD2. Looked up from germline, CDR1 is SNHLY and CDR2 is FYNNEI. CDR3 size: 17 residues. With 3 bases clipped from V and 3 bases from J, the junction kept 8 bases outside the gene matches. The CDR3 region is CASSDSNSGGETDTQYF. Here the CDR3 DNA reads TGTGCCAGCAGTGATTCTAATAGCGGGGGGGAAACAGATACGCAGTATTTT. The full variable domain, with the rest looked up from reference TRBV2 and TRBJ2-3, is EPEVTQTPSHQVTQMGQEVILRCVPISNHLYFYWYRQILGQKVEFLVSFYNNEISEKSEIFDDQFSVERPDGSNFTLKIRSTKLEDSAMYFCASSDSNSGGETDTQYFGPGTRLTVL.

The J gene is TRBJ1-1, the V gene TRBV9, with D unresolved. CDR1 and CDR2 (germline): SGDLS, YYNGEE. V dropped 0 bases and J dropped 3 bases, with 12 bases sitting between them. The CDR3 totals 15 residues. Written as DNA, the CDR3 is TGTGCCAGCAGCGTAGGATCGAGGATTTACACTGAAGCTTTCTTT. This translates into CASSVGSRIYTEAFF.

The chain carries TRBV7-9 and TRBJ1-2, with D perhaps TRBD1 (5 bases). This CDR3 is 16 amino acids long. CDR1 is SEHNR and CDR2 is FQNEAQ in the germline V gene (reference sequence). V was trimmed by 1 base and J by 0 bases, leaving 12 bases between them. The CDR3 region is CASSLGRGLANYGYTF. CDR3 nucleotide sequence: TGTGCCAGCAGCTTAGGGCGGGGCCTAGCTAACTATGGCTACACCTTC.

V is TRBV5-4 and J is TRBJ2-7; the match to TRBD2 covers 8 bases. The CDR3 covers 13 residues. Trimming took 4 bases from V and 2 from J; bases not matched to a gene: 2. Germline V gives CDR1 SGHNT, CDR2 YYREEE (reference sequence). For the CDR3, the DNA is TGTGCCAGCAGCGGTAGCGGGACCTACGAGCAGTACTTC. Amino acids: CASSGSGTYEQYF.

This clone was counted between two and nine times. CDR3 sequence: CATIRLAGVNEQYF. For the CDR3, the DNA is TGTGCCACCATCCGACTAGCGGGAGTCAACGAGCAGTACTTC. The V and J genes are TRBV6-5 and TRBJ2-7; 12 bases map to TRBD2. Trimming at V came to 10 bases and at J to 5 bases, leaving 9 bases not matched to a gene. The CDR3 runs to 14 residues. Per germline, CDR1 MNHEY and CDR2 SVGAGI.

The chain joins TRBV27 to TRBJ2-2; D gene unclear. The V gene's germline CDR1 is MNHEY and CDR2 SMNVEV (reference sequence). V lost 5 bases and J lost 4, with 11 bases in between. The CDR3 contains 14 residues. This CDR3 is CASSVGSTTGELFF. In DNA, the CDR3 is TGTGCCAGCAGTGTGGGGTCGACCACCGGGGAGCTGTTTTTT.

This clone was counted once. The chain recombines TRBV24-1 with TRBJ2-4; 12 nucleotides align to TRBD2. This CDR3 is 19 amino acids long. V lost 7 bases and J lost 0; bases outside the gene matches: 12. Germline V gene lookup returns CDR1 KGHDR and CDR2 SFDVKD. CDR3 loop: CATRAPRLAGGQAKNIQYF. The CDR3 coding sequence is TGTGCCACCAGGGCCCCACGGCTAGCGGGGGGGCAAGCCAAAAACATTCAGTACTTC.

The chain couples TRBV6-4 to TRBJ2-2; 7 nucleotides match TRBD1. Germline V gene data show CDR1 as MRHNA and CDR2 as SNTAGT. This CDR3 region has 14 residues. V was pared by 2 bases and J by 3 bases, with 0 bases of the junction left unmatched. CDR3: CASSDTGDTGELFF. CDR3 DNA: TGTGCCAGCAGTGACACAGGGGACACCGGGGAGCTGTTTTTT.

The J gene is TRBJ2-3, the V gene TRBV3-1 (or the pseudogene TRBV3-2); 8 nucleotides match TRBD2. Germline lookup yields CDR1 LGHDT and CDR2 YNNKEL (reference sequence). Losses at the gene ends were 4 bases for V and 7 bases for J; bases not matched to a gene: 4. The CDR3 is 13 amino acids. CDR3 residues: CASSRTSLNTQYF. In nucleotides, the CDR3 is TGTGCCAGCAGCCGGACTAGCCTGAATACGCAGTATTTT.

The gene calls are TRBV11-2 and TRBJ1-3; no clear D. The CDR3 is made up of 13 amino acids. Germline CDR1 reads SGHAT; CDR2 reads FQNNGV. Trimming took off 0 bases at V and 16 bases at J, with 16 bases between the two ends. The CDR3: CASSLDQSTGVYF. For the CDR3, the DNA is TGTGCCAGCAGCTTAGATCAAAGCACCGGAGTGTATTTT.

This sequence joins TRBV6-5 and TRBJ2-1; 9 nucleotides align to TRBD2. The V gene end was trimmed by 4 bases and the J gene end by 10 bases; junction bases not matched to a gene: 14. Per the germline V gene, CDR1 is MNHEY and CDR2 is SVGAGI. The CDR3 consists of 16 residues. The chain's CDR3 is CASSSPGLARVGEQFF. Here the CDR3 DNA reads TGTGCCAGCAGTTCCCCCGGACTAGCGAGGGTTGGGGAGCAGTTCTTC.

This rearrangement joins TRBV12-3 or TRBV12-4 to TRBJ1-1, with D possibly being TRBD1 (5 bases). This CDR3 is 13 amino acids long. The V and J ends lost 6 bases and 4 bases respectively, with 12 bases between them. CDR3 in amino acids: CASSGGGATEAFF. CDR3 DNA: TGTGCCAGCAGCGGGGGGGGAGCCACTGAAGCTTTCTTT.

The V and J genes are TRBV3-1 (or the pseudogene TRBV3-2) and TRBJ2-5; TRBD1 matches 7 bases. The CDR3 consists of 16 residues. Germline V lookup: CDR1 LGHDT, CDR2 YNNKEL (reference sequence). V was clipped by 0 bases and J by 3 bases; unmatched bases: 7. The CDR3 protein is CASSQERDRREETQYF. The CDR3 bases are TGTGCCAGCAGCCAAGAGAGGGACAGAAGAGAAGAGACCCAGTACTTC.

The chain employs TRBV6-5 and TRBJ1-1; D ambiguous. CDR3 length: 12 residues. V dropped 2 bases and J dropped 6 bases, with 7 bases sitting between them. Germline CDR1 is MNHEY and CDR2 is SVGAGI. CDR3 residues: CASSYSGAEAFF. Written as DNA, the CDR3 is TGTGCCAGCAGTTACAGTGGTGCTGAAGCTTTCTTT.

This chain's CDR3 is CASSVEPLGSPLHF. The CDR3 DNA reads TGTGCCAGCAGCGTGGAACCCCTGGGGTCACCCCTCCACTTT. The V gene is TRBV9, the J gene TRBJ1-6; D is ambiguous. There are 14 residues in the CDR3. V was shortened by 2 bases and J by 10 bases, with 13 bases between the two germline ends. The V gene's germline CDR1 is SGDLS and CDR2 YYNGEE.

About this clone itself: The junction and the germline gene differ at one end; a read error may be behind it. This chain connects TRBV29-1 to TRBJ2-5; D is unresolved. CDR1 and CDR2 (germline): SQVTM, ANQGSEA. The CDR3 consists of 13 residues. DNA for the CDR3: TGCAGCGTAATAGAAAACCCAAGAGAGGCCCAGTACTTC. Its protein product is CSVIENPREAQYF.

This clone was seen a single time. For the CDR3, the DNA is TGTGCCAGCAGCTTAGGGGGGGCCAATTTCCCGTACTTC. It specifies CASSLGGANFPYF. This chain uses TRBV7-9 with TRBJ2-5; TRBD1 or TRBD2 may be the D gene (6 bases each). The CDR3 is 13 residues long. Trimming took 1 base from V and 13 from J, leaving 16 bases between them. In germline, CDR1 is SEHNR, CDR2 FQNEAQ (reference sequence).

This rearrangement joins TRBV28 to TRBJ2-7; D gene uncertain. CDR1 and CDR2 from the germline V gene are MDHEN and SYDVKM. This CDR3 region has 11 residues. V was shortened by 2 bases and J by 3 bases, with 2 bases between the two germline ends. Here the CDR3 reads CASSLNYEQYF. The CDR3 DNA reads TGTGCCAGCAGTTTAAACTACGAGCAGTACTTC.

The rearrangement uses TRBV18 and TRBJ2-5, with no clear D. The CDR3 loop spans 13 amino acids. Germline V gene sequence: CDR1 KGHSH, CDR2 LQKENI. V dropped 3 bases and J dropped 2 bases, with 7 bases sitting between them. CDR3 coding DNA: TGTGCCAGCTCACCCGGTATACAAGAGACCCAGTACTTC. As protein: CASSPGIQETQYF.

This chain connects TRBV6-6 to TRBJ2-1; TRBD1 aligns across 7 bases. Germline V gene data show CDR1 as MNHNY and CDR2 as SVGAGI (reference sequence). CDR3 size: 16 residues. J lost 2 bases, V lost 4 bases, and 8 bases had no gene match. In DNA, the CDR3 is TGTGCCAGCAGTTCCACGGGACAGCCTACCTACAATGAGCAGTTCTTC. It is translated as CASSSTGQPTYNEQFF.